The 11 T cell receptor beta chains below come from one sample, sequenced in a study of T cells in Graves' hyperthyroidism and ophthalmopathy. TCR beta CDR3 region amplification was performed from RNA transcripts. The HTBI set primed first-round TCR CDR3 RT-PCR. TCRdb re-called the multiplex PCR reads with MiXCR, one entry per CDR3 protein. Among 650,000 to 750,000 distinct CDR3 sequences listed, 14% were seen once. The sample consisted of blood. The receptors shown here come from a woman in her late teens or twenties with Graves' hyperthyroidism.

This clonotype appeared many times. The V call is TRBV2, the J call TRBJ2-1; 8 bases map to TRBD2. CDR1 is SNHLY and CDR2 is FYNNEI in the germline V gene. After removal of 6 bases from V and 7 bases from J, the junction contained 11 bases not matched to a gene. The CDR3 has 15 residues. The CDR3 reads CASSTRGATLNEQFF. The CDR3, as DNA: TGTGCCAGCAGCACGCGGGGGGCTACGCTTAATGAGCAGTTCTTC. The full variable domain, with the rest looked up from reference TRBV2 and TRBJ2-1, is EPEVTQTPSHQVTQMGQEVILRCVPISNHLYFYWYRQILGQKVEFLVSFYNNEISEKSEIFDDQFSVERPDGSNFTLKIRSTKLEDSAMYFCASSTRGATLNEQFFGPGTRLTVL.

This clonotype has a handful of counts. The chain links TRBV5-1 to TRBJ1-3, with D possibly being TRBD1 (5 bases). From germline, CDR1 is SGHRS and CDR2 YFSETQ. V lost 4 bases and J 0 bases, leaving 14 bases between the germline ends. The CDR3 has 16 amino acids. CDR3 residues: CASSVDSYFSGNTIYF. CDR3 sequence (DNA): TGCGCCAGCAGCGTTGACAGCTACTTCTCTGGAAACACCATATATTTT.

This clonotype has ten or more counts. The J gene is TRBJ2-1, the V gene TRBV11-2, with D perhaps given as TRBD1 or TRBD2 (6 bases each). Germline values: CDR1 SGHAT, CDR2 FQNNGV. Trimming left V 5 bases short and J 4 bases short, with 12 bases between. The CDR3 has 14 residues. The CDR3 sequence is CASSRQGGYNEQFF. For the CDR3, the DNA is TGTGCCAGCAGCCGCCAAGGGGGGTACAATGAGCAGTTCTTC.

There are many counts of this clonotype. The V and J genes are TRBV5-1 and TRBJ2-5, with unresolved D. The CDR3 length is 14 residues. Per the germline V gene, CDR1 is SGHRS and CDR2 is YFSETQ. With 0 bases removed from V and 1 base from J, the gap between germline ends came to 7 bases. DNA for the CDR3: TGCGCCAGCAGCTTGGTTCCTAGCCAAGAGACCCAGTACTTC. Its protein product is CASSLVPSQETQYF.

This clonotype has a count of ten or more. The chain has TRBV30 and TRBJ2-1, with unresolved D. This CDR3 is 9 amino acids long. CDR1 is GTSNPN and CDR2 is SVGIG in the germline V gene (reference sequence). CDR3 coding DNA: TGTGCTTACGGACCCGAGCAGTTCTTC. This sequence encodes CAYGPEQFF.

About this clonotype: Given a much more abundant clone one base away, this may be a read error. The CDR3 ends on some other residue instead of the conserved phenylalanine or tryptophan, so this is likely a read error. The chain joins TRBV20-1 to TRBJ1-5; 8 nucleotides match TRBD1. This CDR3 has 15 amino acids. V lost 7 bases and J lost 0; bases outside the gene matches: 8. Looked up from germline, CDR1 is DFQATT and CDR2 is SNEGSKA (reference sequence). The CDR3 region is CSVRAGGGSNQPQHL. The CDR3 coding sequence is TGCAGTGTAAGGGCAGGGGGCGGTAGCAATCAGCCCCAGCATTTA.

The chain employs TRBV7-9 and TRBJ2-5; 7 bases line up with TRBD2. Germline V CDR1 and CDR2: SEHNR, FQNEAQ (reference sequence). The CDR3 is 14 residues long. With V trimmed by 4 bases and J by 4 bases, 6 bases remained unmatched. This CDR3 reads CASSSRGGRETQYF. CDR3 sequence (DNA): TGTGCCAGCAGCTCTCGGGGAGGGCGAGAGACCCAGTACTTC.

This rearrangement joins TRBV15 to TRBJ2-3; 7 bases fit TRBD1. This CDR3 is 15 amino acids long. The germline CDR1 and CDR2 sequences are LNHNV and YYDKDF (reference sequence). V was clipped by 0 bases and J by 2 bases; unmatched bases: 2. The CDR3: CATSRDGTATDTQYF. The CDR3 DNA sequence: TGTGCCACCAGCAGAGATGGGACAGCCACAGATACGCAGTATTTT.

The sample holds many counts of this clonotype. The rearrangement joins TRBV20-1 to TRBJ2-1, with D tentatively TRBD1 (6 bases). In germline, CDR1 is DFQATT, CDR2 SNEGSKA (reference sequence). The V and J ends lost 2 bases and 6 bases respectively, with 17 bases between them. The CDR3 sequence is 15 residues long. Written as DNA, the CDR3 is TGCAGTGCTAGACCCCCAGGGGACCACTTCAATGAGCAGTTCTTC. Its translation is CSARPPGDHFNEQFF.

This clonotype was counted ten times or more. J is TRBJ2-7 and V is TRBV5-1; D is possibly TRBD1 (5 bases). The CDR3 has 14 residues. In germline, CDR1 is SGHRS, CDR2 YFSETQ. Deletions cut 0 bases from V and 4 bases from J, with 11 bases between. The CDR3 here is CASSLASGRYEQYF. The CDR3 DNA reads TGCGCCAGCAGCTTGGCCTCAGGGCGATACGAGCAGTACTTC.

The chain links TRBV2 to TRBJ2-1, with a tentative D call TRBD1 (6 bases). CDR3 length: 15 amino acids. Germline values: CDR1 SNHLY, CDR2 FYNNEI. V lost 6 bases to trimming and J lost 0 bases, with 12 bases between them. CDR3 bases: TGTGCCAGCAGACCTACAGGGACCTCCTACAATGAGCAGTTCTTC. Its translation: CASRPTGTSYNEQFF. Full variable domain (outside the CDR3, taken from reference TRBV2 and TRBJ2-1): EPEVTQTPSHQVTQMGQEVILRCVPISNHLYFYWYRQILGQKVEFLVSFYNNEISEKSEIFDDQFSVERPDGSNFTLKIRSTKLEDSAMYFCASRPTGTSYNEQFFGPGTRLTVL.